The clone carrying this T cell receptor beta chain has at least ten counts. This record belongs to a study of blood T cell repertoires in COVID-19. Background on the study: In each case, the material was cDNA or gDNA derived from T cells, B-cell-depleted T cells, or PBMCs.

The CDR3 is made up of 14 amino acids. Trimming took off 5 bases at V and 0 bases at J, with 11 bases between the two ends. CDR1 and CDR2 (germline): SEHNR, FQNEAQ (reference sequence). Per the study methods: It was from reference gene primer amplification that nucleated cell counts were estimated. This table comes from immunoSEQ multiplex PCR, and its TCRdb copy is limited to in-frame clones, with some not included. That table supplies the V and J calls and clone size; D and trimming were determined from the DNA. This table has about 83,000 clones, 87% appearing once. This TCR derives from a man in his fifties or sixties with acute or convalescent COVID-19. This chain uses TRBV7-9 with TRBJ2-7; D is undetermined. Sequenced material: peripheral blood. CDR3 sequence reads: CASSRGRLSYEQYF. Here the CDR3 DNA reads TGTGCCAGCAGCCGAGGTCGGCTCTCCTACGAGCAGTACTTC.